This T cell receptor (beta chain) was sequenced in a study of long-term antiretroviral therapy in people with HIV. Findings and caveats of the study: Regardless of time point, clones expanded before ART dominated the repertoire. Post-ART diversity increased but stayed below transplant donor controls. The study lacked data on ART adherence, viral resistance or therapy changes.

Survey-level resolution applied to immunoSEQ assay v3.0. This table comes from immunoSEQ multiplex PCR, and its TCRdb copy is limited to in-frame clones, with some not included. The table lists 20,000 to 25,000 clones, approximately 82% of them singletons, with about 5.6% in the top ten. Trimming stripped 5 bases from V and 0 bases from J, with 23 bases between. Per germline, CDR1 SGHVS and CDR2 FNYEAQ. The CDR3 totals 19 residues. This clone was counted a few times. Antigen specificity is unknown. In each sample, about 0.9-10 million cryopreserved PBMC were present before DNA extraction. The specimen was unsorted PBMCs, collected 0.2 years after starting antiretroviral therapy. This TCR was recovered from a young woman with HIV. The chain uses TRBV7-6 and TRBJ2-1; unclear D gene. The DNA of the CDR3 is TGTGCCAGCAGCGGATACAAAGGGCCTGAGTTTACCTCCTACAATGAGCAGTTCTTC. Translation: CASSGYKGPEFTSYNEQFF. Combining the CDR3 with reference TRBV7-6 and TRBJ2-1 gives the whole variable domain GAGVSQSPRYKVTKRGQDVALRCDPISGHVSLYWYRQALGQGPEFLTYFNYEAQQDKSGLPNDRFSAERPEGSISTLTIQRTEQRDSAMYRCASSGYKGPEFTSYNEQFFGPGTRLTVL.